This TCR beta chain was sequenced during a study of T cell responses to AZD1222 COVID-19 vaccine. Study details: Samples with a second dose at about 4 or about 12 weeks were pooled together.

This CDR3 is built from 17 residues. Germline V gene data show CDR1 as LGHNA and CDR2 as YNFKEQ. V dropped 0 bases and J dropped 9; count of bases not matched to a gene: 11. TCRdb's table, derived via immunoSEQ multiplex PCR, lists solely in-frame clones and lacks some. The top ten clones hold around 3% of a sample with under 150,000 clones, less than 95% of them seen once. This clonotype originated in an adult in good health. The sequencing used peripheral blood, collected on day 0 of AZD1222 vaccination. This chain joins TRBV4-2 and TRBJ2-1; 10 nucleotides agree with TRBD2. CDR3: CASSQDSPAGGLGEQFF. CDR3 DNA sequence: TGTGCCAGCAGCCAAGATAGTCCAGCGGGGGGGCTGGGTGAGCAGTTCTTC.